These 15 T cell receptor beta chains were all obtained from the same sample, sequenced in a study of OX40 agonist ivuxolimab in advanced cancers. Here immunoSEQ multiplex PCR was the method, and the copy in TCRdb shows in-frame clones only, minus some. This repertoire shows 15,000 to 20,000 clones, approximately 78% found once; its top ten account for under 15%. Sample: CD4+ or CD8+ T cells sorted from blood, taken in a trial of the OX40 agonist ivuxolimab. The origin of the receptors is an adult with an advanced solid tumor such as melanoma, head and neck, liver or kidney cancer.

The J gene is TRBJ2-5, the V gene TRBV7-2; no definite D call. V was pared by 5 bases and J by 5 bases, with 12 bases between. The CDR3 sequence is 13 residues long. The V gene's germline CDR1 is SGHTA and CDR2 FQGNSA. This chain's CDR3 is CASSTLSKETQYF. Written as DNA, the CDR3 is TGTGCCAGCAGCACACTGAGCAAGGAGACCCAGTACTTC.

The chain combines TRBV19 with TRBJ2-7, with TRBD1 matching over 7 bases. CDR3 length: 15 amino acids. Germline values: CDR1 LNHDA, CDR2 SQIVND (reference sequence). The V gene end was trimmed by 5 bases and the J gene end by 2 bases; junction bases not matched to a gene: 9. The CDR3 spells CASSPRDRATYEQYF. The CDR3 region has the DNA TGTGCCAGTAGTCCTCGGGACAGAGCCACCTACGAGCAGTACTTC.

The gene calls are TRBV5-5 and TRBJ2-7; the D is unclear. CDR1 and CDR2 from the germline V gene are SGHKS and YYEKEE (reference sequence). This CDR3 spans 11 amino acids. Trimming stripped 3 bases from V and 7 bases from J, with 8 bases between. The CDR3 DNA follows: TGTGCCAGCAGCTCCCTGGTTGAGCAGTACTTC. It is translated as CASSSLVEQYF.

This clone was seen a handful of times. This chain uses TRBV28 with TRBJ1-5, with D uncertain. Looked up from germline, CDR1 is MDHEN and CDR2 is SYDVKM. Trimming took 5 bases from V and 11 from J, leaving 16 bases between them. The length of the CDR3 is 13 residues. The CDR3 nucleotides read TGTGCCAGCAGTCCACCAGGTACTCGGACCCAGCATTTT. Translating gives CASSPPGTRTQHF.

This chain links TRBV9 with TRBJ2-7, with D possibly TRBD1 on 5 matching bases. V was clipped by 4 bases and J by 6 bases, with 11 bases between them. The CDR3 runs to 12 residues. Germline V gene data show CDR1 as SGDLS and CDR2 as YYNGEE. The CDR3 DNA reads as TGTGCCAGCAGCCCCCAGGGAAGCGAGCAGTACTTC. This codes for CASSPQGSEQYF.

This chain connects TRBV15 to TRBJ1-4; 11 nucleotides agree with TRBD1. Trimming took 3 bases from V and 8 from J; bases not matched to a gene: 14. The CDR3 spans 18 residues. Germline V lookup: CDR1 LNHNV, CDR2 YYDKDF (reference sequence). DNA of the CDR3: TGTGCCACCAGCAGCATTCTTCTCCGTCGGGACAGGGGGGAAAAACTGTTTTTT. It is translated as CATSSILLRRDRGEKLFF.

The chain links TRBV6-6 to TRBJ1-3; D is perhaps TRBD1 (6 bases). Germline CDR1 reads MNHNY; CDR2 reads SVGAGI (reference sequence). Trimming took off 5 bases at V and 4 bases at J, with 15 bases between the two ends. This CDR3 comprises 15 residues. The CDR3 bases are TGTGCCAGCAGTACGACAGGAGGCCCAGGAAACACCATATATTTT. Amino acids: CASSTTGGPGNTIYF.

The CDR3 bases are TGCGCCAGCAGCCAAGGGGACAACTACAATGAGCAGTTCTTC. Translating it yields CASSQGDNYNEQFF. The chain joins TRBV4-3 to TRBJ2-1; a possible D gene is TRBD1 (6 bases). Trimming took off 1 base at V and 3 bases at J, with 7 bases between the two ends. The germline V gene has CDR1 LGHNA and CDR2 YSLEER. This CDR3 has 14 residues.

The chain employs TRBV30 and TRBJ2-7; D gene uncertain. Germline V gene lookup returns CDR1 GTSNPN and CDR2 SVGIG (reference sequence). Between the trimmed V and J ends, which lost 5 bases and 3 bases, there was a span of 8 bases. This CDR3 has 11 residues. CDR3 sequence reads: CAWDNNYEQYF. As DNA, the CDR3 is TGTGCCTGGGACAACAACTACGAGCAGTACTTC.

The table lists this clone with a count of one. This chain joins TRBV6-1 and TRBJ2-7; the D gene is possibly TRBD2 (5 bases). Trimming pared 0 bases from V and 2 bases from J, leaving 11 bases between. The CDR3 consists of 15 residues. Germline CDR1 reads MNHNS; CDR2 reads SASEGT. The DNA of the CDR3 is TGTGCCAGCAGTGAAGCGGGAGCAGGAGCCTACGAGCAGTACTTC. It specifies CASSEAGAGAYEQYF.

The chain has TRBV4-2 and TRBJ2-3; TRBD2 aligns across 14 bases. Per germline, CDR1 LGHNA and CDR2 YNFKEQ. V dropped 0 bases and J dropped 6; count of bases not matched to a gene: 5. CDR3 length equals 17 residues. The CDR3 DNA reads as TGTGCCAGCAGCCAAGATCCGACTAGCGGGAGGGCCGATACGCAGTATTTT. Translating gives CASSQDPTSGRADTQYF.

This rearrangement joins TRBV28 to TRBJ2-7, with D perhaps given as TRBD1 or TRBD2 (6 bases each). V lost 2 bases and J lost 4, with 12 bases in between. Germline CDR1 is MDHEN and CDR2 is SYDVKM. The CDR3 is made up of 14 amino acids. CDR3 region: CASSLPGAGYEQYF. CDR3 nucleotides: TGTGCCAGCAGTTTACCGGGGGCGGGGTACGAGCAGTACTTC.

The chain couples TRBV19 to TRBJ1-2, with D possibly matching TRBD1 (5 bases). This CDR3 spans 11 amino acids. Germline lookup yields CDR1 LNHDA and CDR2 SQIVND (reference sequence). V dropped 9 bases and J dropped 7 bases, with 12 bases sitting between them. The CDR3 nucleotides read TGTGCCAGGCCAGGGACGAGTGGCTACACCTTC. This sequence encodes CARPGTSGYTF.

In regard to this clone: This CDR3 is also generated by other DNA sequences in the sample. This sequence joins TRBV5-1 and TRBJ1-1; the D gene is possibly TRBD1 (5 bases). V lost 1 base and J 4 bases, leaving 11 bases between the germline ends. Germline V gene lookup returns CDR1 SGHRS and CDR2 YFSETQ. The CDR3 runs to 14 residues. The CDR3 sequence is CASSLKGEGTEAFF. CDR3 nucleotide sequence: TGCGCCAGCAGCTTGAAAGGGGAGGGCACTGAAGCTTTCTTT.

This chain joins TRBV28 and TRBJ1-1; D is unresolved. Germline CDR1 MDHEN, CDR2 SYDVKM. Trimming removed 7 bases at V and 4 bases at J, with 4 bases between. This CDR3 has 10 residues. This CDR3 reads CASMLTEAFF. Here the CDR3 DNA reads TGTGCCAGCATGCTCACTGAAGCTTTCTTT. Full variable domain (rest looked up from reference TRBV28 and TRBJ1-1): DVKVTQSSRYLVKRTGEKVFLECVQDMDHENMFWYRQDPGLGLRLIYFSYDVKMKEKGDIPEGYSVSREKKERFSLILESASTNQTSMYLCASMLTEAFFGQGTRLTVV.